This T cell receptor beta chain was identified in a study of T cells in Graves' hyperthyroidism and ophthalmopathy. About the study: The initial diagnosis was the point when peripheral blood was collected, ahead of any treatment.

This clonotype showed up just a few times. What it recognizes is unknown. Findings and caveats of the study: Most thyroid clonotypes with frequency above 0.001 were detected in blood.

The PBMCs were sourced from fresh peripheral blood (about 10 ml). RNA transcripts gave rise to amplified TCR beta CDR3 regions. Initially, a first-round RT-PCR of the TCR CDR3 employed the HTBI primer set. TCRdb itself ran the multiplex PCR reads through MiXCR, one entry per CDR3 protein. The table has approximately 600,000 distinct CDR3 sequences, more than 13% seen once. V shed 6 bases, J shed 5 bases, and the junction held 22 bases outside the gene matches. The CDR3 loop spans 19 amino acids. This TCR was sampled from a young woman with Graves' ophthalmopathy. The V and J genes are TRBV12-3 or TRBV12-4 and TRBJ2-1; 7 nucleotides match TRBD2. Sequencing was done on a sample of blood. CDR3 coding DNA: TGTGCCAGCAGCCAGGTGGTTCGGTTAGCGGGTATTATCAACAATGAGCAGTTCTTC. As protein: CASSQVVRLAGIINNEQFF.